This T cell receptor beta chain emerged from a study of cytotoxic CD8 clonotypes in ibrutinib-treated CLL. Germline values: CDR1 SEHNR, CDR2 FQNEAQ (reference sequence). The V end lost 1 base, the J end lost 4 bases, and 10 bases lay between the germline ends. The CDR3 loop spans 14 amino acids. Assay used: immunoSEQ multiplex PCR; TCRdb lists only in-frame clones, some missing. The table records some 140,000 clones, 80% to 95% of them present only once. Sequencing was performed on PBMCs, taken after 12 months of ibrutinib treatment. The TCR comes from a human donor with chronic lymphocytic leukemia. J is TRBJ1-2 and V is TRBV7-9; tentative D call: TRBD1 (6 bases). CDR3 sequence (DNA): TGTGCCAGCAGCTTAGAACAGGGTGGCTATGGCTACACCTTC. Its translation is CASSLEQGGYGYTF.